Listed below are T cell receptor beta chains from one sample, sequenced in a study of beta chain features in type 1 diabetes. Clones were read by immunoSEQ multiplex PCR, and TCRdb kept only the in-frame ones, dropping some. The data show 500,000 to 850,000 clones, about 14% seen once. Sequenced material: naive CD4+ T cells from blood. The receptor set was obtained from a man aged 18 to 30 with type 1 diabetes. Both conserved end residues are part of each CDR3. Fields, in order: CDR3 protein, V gene, clone size, J gene. Only part of the rows carry a size: once, few, many, or a class if the clone is expanded.

CAWLRADTIYF	TRBV30	NA	TRBJ1-3
CASSSQRGMADTQYF	TRBV7-2	few	TRBJ2-3
CASFSSNYGYTF	TRBV2	few	TRBJ1-2
CASSDRDLVTEAFF	TRBV4-3	NA	TRBJ1-1
CASSLMTSEETQYF	TRBV7-2	NA	TRBJ2-5
CAISDLGTGGSEAFF	TRBV10-3	few	TRBJ1-1
CASRGTADNYGYTF	TRBV5-1	few	TRBJ1-2
CASGRQAYEQYF	TRBV4-3	NA	TRBJ2-7
CASSEYRGETQYF	TRBV25-1	few	TRBJ2-5
CACRGQQGLRPAREKSSYEQYF	TRBV30	few	TRBJ2-7
CASSGAGTVGEKLFF	TRBV7-2	NA	TRBJ1-4
CAISDGTSVETQYF	TRBV10-3	NA	TRBJ2-5
CASSLGQDKNIQYF	TRBV28	NA	TRBJ2-4
CASSLVSGDSNQPQHF	TRBV5-1	NA	TRBJ1-5
CASSTGQLAQYF	TRBV7-9	few	TRBJ2-3
CASNRDGIFYGYTF	TRBV7-9	NA	TRBJ1-2
CASSHPGTSNQPQHF	TRBV19	NA	TRBJ1-5
CASSSRQSSYEQYF	TRBV7-9	NA	TRBJ2-7
CATSFGDRYNEQFF	TRBV15	NA	TRBJ2-1
CASSFSGTREETQYF	TRBV5-1	NA	TRBJ2-5
CASSIPGTEYNEQFF	TRBV19	few	TRBJ2-1
CASSAPGLGETQYF	TRBV5-1	NA	TRBJ2-5
CASSLEIGTSGPLEQYF	TRBV5-1	few	TRBJ2-7
CASREASTDTQYF	TRBV28	NA	TRBJ2-3
CASLLSDEQFF	TRBV2	few	TRBJ2-1
CASSPSTSRFSYNEQFF	TRBV18	few	TRBJ2-1
CASSFFWSGRGNSYNEQFF	TRBV7-2	NA	TRBJ2-1
CATRGRETQYF	TRBV6-1	NA	TRBJ2-5
CASSLGPLGVGTEAFF	TRBV5-4	few	TRBJ1-1
CASSGTEAFF	TRBV28	few	TRBJ1-1
CASSLDRGVNTGELFF	TRBV11-3	NA	TRBJ2-2
CSVEGGAWGYTF	TRBV29-1	few	TRBJ1-2
CASSPQRGLSYNEQFF	TRBV4-2	few	TRBJ2-1
CASSLMPTNTEAFF	TRBV28	NA	TRBJ1-1
CASSFFEGQEAFF	TRBV19	few	TRBJ1-1
CASSFEGIYNEQFF	TRBV5-4	few	TRBJ2-1
CASTGTGGLTEAFF	TRBV27	few	TRBJ1-1
CASIPGQRTEAFF	TRBV28	NA	TRBJ1-1
CAFKRDRETDTQYF	TRBV30	NA	TRBJ2-3
CASSYTGAIHETQYF	TRBV5-4	NA	TRBJ2-5
CASSPPGSRTGELFF	TRBV28	NA	TRBJ2-2
CASSEIRVNYGYTF	TRBV2	few	TRBJ1-2
CAWRAQDGKTQYF	TRBV30	NA	TRBJ2-5
CASSTGTGVFGNTIYF	TRBV9	few	TRBJ1-3
CSVQPGPYNEQFF	TRBV29-1	few	TRBJ2-1
CASSYKGSGANVLTF	TRBV6-5	few	TRBJ2-6
CSVGSGTYEQYF	TRBV29-1	few	TRBJ2-7
CASTGQAGGEAFF	TRBV27	once	TRBJ1-1
CAWTVTSGGVLDEQFF	TRBV30	NA	TRBJ2-1
CASSLALPTSTDTQYF	TRBV7-2	NA	TRBJ2-3
CASSPGTDYGYTF	TRBV6-5	NA	TRBJ1-2
CASSVSGNEQFF	TRBV9	few	TRBJ2-1
CASSQEPPGQVSYEQYF	TRBV14	NA	TRBJ2-7
CASSPGQLTDTQYF	TRBV18	NA	TRBJ2-3
CASSLDRRNYGYTF	TRBV28	NA	TRBJ1-2